A single TCR beta chain is shown here with its context. The antigen is not known. Ophthalmopathy in the donors was of moderate-to-severe activity, with CAS ≥3, NOSPECS ≥4 and duration under 3 months. The PBMCs were taken from 10 ml of fresh peripheral blood. The data derive from a study of Graves' ophthalmopathy and Graves' hyperthyroidism. Amplified TCR beta CDR3 regions were obtained using RNA transcripts as template. First-round RT-PCR employed HTBI primers, with a second-round multiplex PCR after it. One entry per CDR3 protein results from TCRdb running MiXCR on the multiplex PCR reads. The table shows hundreds of thousands of distinct CDR3 sequences, with about 41% occurring only once. Study-wide points: From stable hyperthyroidism, ophthalmopathy was separated by a 13-signature model with around 90% sensitivity and 80% to 82% specificity.

Per germline, CDR1 SQVTM and CDR2 ANQGSEA. Trimming removed 8 bases at V and 3 bases at J, with 17 bases between. This CDR3 contains 14 residues. This sequence joins TRBV29-1 and TRBJ2-1; tentatively, D is TRBD1 (5 bases). The source of this sequence is an adult man with Graves' ophthalmopathy. The specimen was peripheral blood. In DNA form, the CDR3 reads TGCAGCCGAGGCCGGCGTAGGGGCTACAATGAGCAGTTCTTC. This encodes CSRGRRRGYNEQFF.